This T cell receptor beta chain was sequenced in a study of T-cell reconstitution after alpha-beta-depleted transplantation in children. Only a few counts were recorded for this clonotype. This sample's TCRbeta library carried unique molecular identifier barcodes. TCRdb reanalysed the PCR reads using MiXCR and keeps one entry per CDR3 protein. Here the sample spans approximately 510,000 distinct CDR3 sequences, 18% being singletons. Unmatched junction bases numbered 7, after V lost 2 bases and J lost 6 bases. CDR3 size: 15 residues. Per germline, CDR1 MNHEY and CDR2 SVGAGI. This specimen was PBMCs from the stem cell graft donor, taken from the stem cell graft. The origin of this receptor is a human donor who donated a stem cell graft to a child with acute lymphoblastic leukemia. The chain carries TRBV6-5 and TRBJ2-7; 10 bases align to TRBD1. In nucleotides, the CDR3 is TGTGCCAGCAGTTACGATTCGACAGGGGGCCGCGAGCAGTACTTC. Translated, it gives CASSYDSTGGREQYF.